Detailed here is one TCR beta chain. The antigen it binds to is not known. Base qualities are not at hand, and no much larger clone is one base apart. This sample is part of a study of cytomegalovirus exposure and HLA in healthy donors (dated by TCRdb to about 2017). Regarding the study in general: According to an earlier analysis of 450 to 650 of the donors, about 170 million T cells yielded 120 million or so unique TCR beta sequences and 276 Gb of sequence data. An early release covering 550 to 700 HLA-typed donors comprised around 300 gigabases of sequencing data and tens of millions of unique TCR sequences. Of the roughly 400 genotyped donors, approximately 83% fell in the genetic ancestry cluster associated with self-reported Caucasian donors. The study aimed to test whether cataloging public T cell receptors could reveal signatures of past pathogen exposure. The T cell repertoires of some 670 subjects were profiled by immunosequencing and related to cytomegalovirus serostatus. Along with the approximately 620-subject first cohort, a separate validation cohort of over a hundred different subjects was used. High-throughput TCR immunosequencing, statistical association of individual TCRs with disease status, and machine learning were combined to predict cytomegalovirus infection status. A later analysis re-analyzed previously published TCR beta repertoires from about 600 donors and added high-resolution HLA genotyping to study TCR occurrence patterns. The later analysis used no new phenotypic data to find candidate immune exposures, relying instead on TCR beta sequences and their occurrence across donors. An earlier analysis of some 500 of the donors used high-throughput TCR beta sequencing to judge whether each TCR beta V gene segment behaved as functional or pseudogenic. Donor age, sex, ethnicity and CMV serostatus were compiled alongside the repertoire data. A later genetic analysis took genome-wide SNP genotypes for about three fifths of the 666 donors and used that subset as a discovery cohort. Every discovery cohort repertoire had been produced on one sequencing platform. Both class I and class II loci were covered by HLA typing, at four-digit resolution. The number of typed donors differed by locus: roughly 629-640 for A, B, C, DRB1 and DQB1; approximately 520 for DQA1; approximately 600 for DPA1; and roughly 450 for DPB1. Roughly five DR-DQ haplotypes were handled as single units for association and clustering, since linkage in the cohort was strong. Across about 380 genotyped donors of the cohort, an average of roughly 200,000 unique TCR beta nucleotide sequences per donor were sequenced, and 15% to 20% of those sequences were non-productive. Points the paper makes about the study in general: An association between a missense DCLRE1C variant and V-gene and J-gene trimming of TCR beta chains was found in a later genetic analysis and replicated in an independent cohort. Immune exposure information for the cohort was limited to CMV serostatus. Most TCR sequences were seen in very few donors, while some public TCRs were found in many individuals. Because some donors lacked HLA typing at each locus, the association tests relied only on the typed subset. Roughly uniform sequencing depth across donors was assumed in presence/absence analyses, although this assumption may not hold. A further reported finding was that TCR beta sequences accurately predicted the HLA-A and HLA-B alleles for most subjects in the first cohort. When HLA alleles, especially DR and DQ, strongly co-occurred, TCR associations were difficult to assign to individual alleles. Several of the top co-occurrence clusters appeared to be linked to parvovirus B19, influenza, CMV and Epstein-Barr virus, according to a later analysis. According to a later analysis, TCR association rates differed among HLA loci, with DRB1 alleles showing the most associated TCRs and HLA-C alleles showing the fewest. A later analysis associated about 16,000 TCR beta sequences with specific HLA alleles at a false discovery rate of 0.05. It was suggested by the authors that the approach could potentially be generalized to other disease states and immunological phenotypes. Cytomegalovirus status was reported to be diagnosed by the classifier with high specificity and sensitivity in both the original and validation cohorts. A cluster of highly shared sequence variants was judged likely to be a technical artifact of the sequencing pipeline. Only TCR beta chains were sequenced in this cohort, and the absence of alpha or paired-chain data limited detectable features. Compared with the roughly 700-donor mean, donors in an Asian-associated ancestry cluster had fewer N-insertions in productive TCRs, according to a later genetic analysis. Broadly in line with IMGT annotations, most TCR beta V segments showed up in productive rearrangements about 90% or about 30% of the time in an earlier analysis of around 550 of the donors. Because the 87-base-pair reads could not distinguish some IMGT-functional V segments, including TRBV6-2 and TRBV6-3, those segments were excluded. In a later analysis, HLA-associated TCR beta chains showed more clonal expansion and lower generation probabilities than non-associated chains that were equally common. Correlated functional status among segregating V segments might be attributable to linkage disequilibrium, but an unknown experimental factor could not be ruled out. A total of fewer than 200 TCR beta chains were listed by the study as associated with cytomegalovirus. Three of the identified cytomegalovirus-associated TCR beta chains were confirmed in vitro to be specific for cytomegalovirus antigens. Approximately 18 rarely observed V segments, including chromosome 9 orphons, were excluded from the earlier analysis of a few hundred of the donors because counts were too low. In a later analysis, most CMV-associated TCR beta chains were found to appear HLA-restricted, with HLA associations seemingly driven largely by CMV exposure.

Between the V and J ends, shortened by 4 bases and 4 bases respectively, the junction contains 12 bases. From its cysteine to its phenylalanine, the CDR3 spans 13 amino acids. The kept DNA is CDR3 alone, 39 bases in frame from the first base. The germline V gene specifies SGHRS as CDR1 and YFSETQ as CDR2. Libraries were prepared through the immunoSEQ multiplex PCR assay. For the multiplex PCR, a mixture combining 60 forward primers for TCR Vbeta segments and 13 reverse primers for TCR Jbeta segments was used. Amplification of the CDR3 region of rearranged TCR beta genes was performed with a multiplex PCR assay on genomic DNA. On the Illumina HiSeq System, the amplified TCR beta libraries were sequenced as 87-base-pair reads. Concerning the study's data processing: A later analysis tallied some 79 million unique TCR beta chains across the 660 or so repertoires, and around 10 million of those chains were shared by two or more donors. Raw reads were error-corrected and collapsed into unique sequences by a nearest-neighbor algorithm in which closely related sequences were merged to remove PCR and sequencing errors. V, D and J gene segments were assigned by aligning CDR3 sequences to IMGT reference sequences. Each retained sequence needed at least a six-nucleotide match to both a V gene segment and a J gene segment. Rearrangements were classified as productive when the CDR3 lacked stop codons and remained in frame with V and J, and all other rearrangements were classified as non-productive. CDR3 was defined by IMGT convention, running from the second conserved V-encoded cysteine to the conserved J-encoded phenylalanine. The earlier analysis of some 580 of the donors excluded any sequence lacking an unambiguous match to a single V gene segment. In an earlier analysis of approximately 550 of the donors, V segments were called functional above 56.7% productive rearrangements and were called segregating when the between-donor standard deviation exceeded 5%. A statistical classification framework was built for diagnosing cytomegalovirus status from the catalog of TCR beta chain sequences. V and J gene assignment, in a later analysis, came from comparing TCR nucleotide sequences with IMGT/GENE-DB human TR gene sequences. A later analysis assigned CDR3 sequences and most-parsimonious VDJ recombination scenarios with the TCRdist pipeline. In a later analysis, every TCR beta chain was defined by the combination of its CDR3 amino acid sequence and its V-gene family, and reads without a unique V-gene family were dropped. In a later analysis, fewer than 600 highly shared, low-generation-probability nucleotide sequences were removed to address suspected cross-contamination and a sequencing artifact. For each public chain, a later analysis derived a clonal expansion index from normalized ranks of inferred template counts within each repertoire. Generation probabilities in a later analysis came from a VDJ recombination model fitted to out-of-frame rearrangements, and those results were checked against IGoR. In a later analysis, hypergeometric tests were used to score TCR-TCR, TCR-HLA and TCR-CMV co-occurrence, with a repertoire-size bias correction applied to TCR pairs. A later analysis estimated false discovery rates by permuting HLA or CMV assignments 20 times. A later analysis grouped co-occurring TCRs with DBSCAN, adding TCRdist sequence similarity when clustering within HLA-allele-positive subsets. Co-occurrence clustering excluded repertoires with fewer than 30,000 or more than 120,000 public chains, plus five with anomalous nucleotide sharing. The clones in this table, taken by TCRdb from immuneACCESS, are in-frame only. Not every clone is retained; where verified, under half of the shortfall comes from an unresolved V gene, and the cause of the rest is unknown. Clone size and V and J calls were adopted from that table, with D and trimming inferred from the DNA. The sample includes fewer than 120,000 clones, with about three quarters observed a single time. Approximately 1.3% of the sample rests with the top ten.

The cohort consisted of 600 or so healthy bone marrow donors. At the time of sampling, every cohort member was nominally healthy, though immune exposures that went unrecorded were likely present. The donor was CMV seronegative and was included in the group of about 350 seronegative cohort members. A peripheral blood sample was provided by each donor, and peripheral blood mononuclear cells were used for TCR beta sequencing. Genomic DNA was extracted from the blood cell samples with the Qiagen DNeasy Blood Extraction Kit. The origin of this receptor is a woman aged 25-40 years in good health and CMV-seronegative. Rearrangement joined TRBV5-1 to TRBJ2-7, and the D gene may be TRBD1, 6 bases matching. Sample: PBMCs. In nucleotides, the sequence is TGCGCCAGCAGCGAAAGGACAGAGTACGAGCAGTACTTC. Translated, this gives CASSERTEYEQYF.